This entry is about one T cell receptor (beta chain). This same CDR3 is encoded by further DNA sequences in the sample. This specimen comes from a study of a mutant IDH1 vaccine in newly diagnosed glioma. This sample's time point: baseline, week 1 (first vaccination visit). Treatment defined: pre-vaccination baseline after standard-of-care therapy. Only in-frame clones appear in the TCRdb table, and some are missing; sequencing was by immunoSEQ multiplex PCR. The repertoire holds tens of thousands of clones, roughly four fifths seen once, with 7% to 8% in the top ten. This TCR came from a woman aged 50 to 65 with glioma. Material: PBMCs, obtained from a glioma patient treated with radiotherapy, temozolomide or both.

CDR3 nucleotides: TGCGCCAGCAGCCTTTCCACAGATACGCAGTATTTT. Protein sequence: CASSLSTDTQYF. The chain is built from TRBV5-1 and TRBJ2-3; D is unresolved. CDR1 and CDR2 (germline): SGHRS, YFSETQ. The CDR3 runs to 12 residues. V gave up 4 bases and J gave up 2 bases, with 5 bases separating them.